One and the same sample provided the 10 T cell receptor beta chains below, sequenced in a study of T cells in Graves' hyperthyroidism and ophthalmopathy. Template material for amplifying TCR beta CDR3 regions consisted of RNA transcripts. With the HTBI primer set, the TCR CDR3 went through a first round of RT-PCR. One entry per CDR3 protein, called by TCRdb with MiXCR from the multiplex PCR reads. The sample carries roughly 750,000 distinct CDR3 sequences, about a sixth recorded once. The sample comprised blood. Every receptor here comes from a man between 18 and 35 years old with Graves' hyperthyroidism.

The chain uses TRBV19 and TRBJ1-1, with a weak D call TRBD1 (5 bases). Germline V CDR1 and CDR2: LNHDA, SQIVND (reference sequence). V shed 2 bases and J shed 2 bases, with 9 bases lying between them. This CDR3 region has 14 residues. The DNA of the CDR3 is TGTGCCAGTAGTATATCAGGGCCAAACACTGAAGCTTTCTTT. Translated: CASSISGPNTEAFF.

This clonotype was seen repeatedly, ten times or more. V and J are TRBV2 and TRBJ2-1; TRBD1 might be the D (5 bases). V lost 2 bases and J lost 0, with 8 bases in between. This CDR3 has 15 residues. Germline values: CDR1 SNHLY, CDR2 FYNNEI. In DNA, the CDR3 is TGTGCCAGCAGTGAAAGCCAGGGCTCCTACAATGAGCAGTTCTTC. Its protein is CASSESQGSYNEQFF.

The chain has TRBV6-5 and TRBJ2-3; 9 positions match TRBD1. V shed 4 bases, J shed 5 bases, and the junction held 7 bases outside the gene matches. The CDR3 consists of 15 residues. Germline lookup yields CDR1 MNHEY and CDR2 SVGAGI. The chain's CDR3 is CASSSTGGGGDTQYF. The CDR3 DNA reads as TGTGCCAGCAGTTCGACAGGGGGAGGTGGAGATACGCAGTATTTT.

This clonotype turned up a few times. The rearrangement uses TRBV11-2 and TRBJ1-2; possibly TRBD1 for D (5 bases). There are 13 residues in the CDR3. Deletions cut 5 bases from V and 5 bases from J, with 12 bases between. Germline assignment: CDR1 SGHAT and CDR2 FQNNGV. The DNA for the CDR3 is TGTGCCAGCAGCACGGCCGGGGGTTATGGCTACACCTTC. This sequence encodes CASSTAGGYGYTF.

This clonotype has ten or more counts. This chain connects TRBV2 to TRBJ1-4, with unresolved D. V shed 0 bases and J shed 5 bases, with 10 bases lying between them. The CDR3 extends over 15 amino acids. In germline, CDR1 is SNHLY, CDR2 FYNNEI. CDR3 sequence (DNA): TGTGCCAGCAGTGAAGCTTGGGAGGGAAATGAAAAACTGTTTTTT. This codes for CASSEAWEGNEKLFF.

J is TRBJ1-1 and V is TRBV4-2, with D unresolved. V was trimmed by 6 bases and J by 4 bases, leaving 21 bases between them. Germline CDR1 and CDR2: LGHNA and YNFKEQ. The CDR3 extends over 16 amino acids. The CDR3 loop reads CASRIRVEGEATEAFF. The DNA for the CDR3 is TGTGCCAGCAGGATCAGAGTAGAAGGAGAGGCCACTGAAGCTTTCTTT.

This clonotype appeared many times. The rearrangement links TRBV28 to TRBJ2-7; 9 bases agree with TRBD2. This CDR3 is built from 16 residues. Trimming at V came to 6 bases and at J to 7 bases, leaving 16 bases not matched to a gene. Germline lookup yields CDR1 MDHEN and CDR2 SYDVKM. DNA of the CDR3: TGTGCCAGCAGGCCCTGGGGGGCTAGCGGGACGGGGGAGCAGTACTTC. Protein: CASRPWGASGTGEQYF.

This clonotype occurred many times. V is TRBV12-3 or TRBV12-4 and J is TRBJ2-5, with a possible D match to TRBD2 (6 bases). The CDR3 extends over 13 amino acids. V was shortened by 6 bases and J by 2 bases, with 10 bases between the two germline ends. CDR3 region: CASRPRGQETQYF. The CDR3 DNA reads TGTGCCAGCAGACCCCGGGGGCAAGAGACCCAGTACTTC.

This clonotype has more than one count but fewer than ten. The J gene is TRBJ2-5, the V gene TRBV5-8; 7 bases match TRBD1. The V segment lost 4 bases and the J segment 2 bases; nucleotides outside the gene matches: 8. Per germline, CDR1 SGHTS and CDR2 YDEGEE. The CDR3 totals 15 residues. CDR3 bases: TGTGCCAGCAGCAATACAGGGGTACGGCAAGAGACCCAGTACTTC. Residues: CASSNTGVRQETQYF.

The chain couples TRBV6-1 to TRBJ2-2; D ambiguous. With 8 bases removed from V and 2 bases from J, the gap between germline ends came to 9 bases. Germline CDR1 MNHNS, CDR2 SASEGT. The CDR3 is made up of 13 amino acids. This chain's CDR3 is CASARTNTGELFF. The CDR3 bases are TGTGCCAGCGCGCGGACCAACACCGGGGAGCTGTTTTTT.